Listed below are T cell receptor beta chains from one sample, sequenced in a study of response to subunit inactivated influenza vaccine. TCRdb ran MiXCR on the RT-PCR reads and lists one entry per CDR3 protein. The table lists over 150,000 distinct CDR3 sequences, about 10% of them singletons. The material sequenced was CD8+ T cells sorted from PBMCs, taken roughly 24 months after vaccination. The source of these receptors is a man aged 45 to 75 who received an inactivated influenza vaccine. Both conserved end residues are part of each CDR3. The order of the fields is clone size, V gene, J gene, D gene, CDR3 protein, CDR3 DNA. A D gene is named only where the DNA matches it firmly. Some rows mark clone size as missing; the rest say once, few, many or name a class of expanded clone.

size: few; V: TRBV6-1; J: TRBJ2-5; D: TRBD1; CDR3: CASRPGTGRETQYF; DNA: TGTGCCAGCAGACCCGGGACAGGGAGAGAGACCCAGTACTTC
size: few; V: TRBV5-5; J: TRBJ1-3; D: .; CDR3: CASSSVNTIYF; DNA: TGTGCCAGCAGTTCTGTAAACACCATATATTTT
size: .; V: TRBV5-6; J: TRBJ1-5; D: .; CDR3: CASSLALRGNQPQHF; DNA: TGTGCCAGCAGCTTGGCTCTCAGAGGGAATCAGCCCCAGCATTTT
size: .; V: TRBV16; J: TRBJ1-1; D: TRBD1; CDR3: CASSQPGTGPFAFF; DNA: TGTGCCAGCAGCCAGCCCGGGACAGGCCCCTTTGCTTTCTTT
size: .; V: TRBV27; J: TRBJ2-3; D: .; CDR3: CASSLSAGGDTQYF; DNA: TGTGCCAGCAGTTTATCTGCCGGGGGAGATACGCAGTATTTT
size: many; V: TRBV4-1; J: TRBJ2-7; D: .; CDR3: CASSQRGSYEQYF; DNA: TGCGCCAGCAGCCAAAGGGGCTCCTACGAGCAGTACTTC
size: few; V: TRBV27; J: TRBJ2-7; D: TRBD1; CDR3: CASSLWTGTFYEQYF; DNA: TGTGCCAGCAGTTTATGGACAGGGACCTTCTACGAGCAGTACTTC
size: few; V: TRBV28; J: TRBJ2-7; D: .; CDR3: CASSTPLISYEQYF; DNA: TGTGCCAGCAGTACCCCCCTGATCTCCTACGAGCAGTACTTC
size: .; V: TRBV12-3/TRBV12-4; J: TRBJ2-5; D: TRBD2; CDR3: CASSSYMGGGPEETQYF; DNA: TGTGCCAGCAGTTCATACATGGGGGGAGGGCCCGAAGAGACCCAGTACTTC
size: .; V: TRBV4-2; J: TRBJ2-7; D: .; CDR3: CASSLAAREQYF; DNA: TGTGCCAGCAGCCTAGCGGCGCGCGAGCAGTACTTC
size: few; V: TRBV28; J: TRBJ1-5; D: .; CDR3: CASSVLLGQPQHF; DNA: TGTGCCAGCAGTGTTTTACTTGGTCAGCCCCAGCATTTT
size: few; V: TRBV7-9; J: TRBJ2-7; D: .; CDR3: CASSLSHGEQYF; DNA: TGTGCCAGCAGCTTATCCCATGGCGAGCAGTACTTC
size: few; V: TRBV5-6; J: TRBJ2-7; D: .; CDR3: CASSFGRGWLYEQYF; DNA: TGTGCCAGCAGCTTTGGAAGGGGGTGGCTCTACGAGCAGTACTTC
size: .; V: TRBV12-3/TRBV12-4; J: TRBJ2-7; D: TRBD2; CDR3: CASSLGLAGIYEQYF; DNA: TGTGCCAGCAGTTTAGGCCTAGCGGGTATCTACGAGCAGTACTTC
size: few; V: TRBV30; J: TRBJ2-2; D: .; CDR3: CAWSPGNTGELFF; DNA: TGTGCCTGGAGTCCGGGGAACACCGGGGAGCTGTTTTTT
size: .; V: TRBV6-5; J: TRBJ2-5; D: TRBD2; CDR3: CASSYRSSGGPQETQYF; DNA: TGTGCCAGCAGTTACCGGAGTAGCGGGGGGCCTCAGGAGACCCAGTACTTC
size: few; V: TRBV5-1; J: TRBJ2-6; D: .; CDR3: CASSLSSGANVLTF; DNA: TGCGCCAGCAGCTTGAGCTCTGGGGCCAACGTCCTGACTTTC
size: few; V: TRBV20-1; J: TRBJ2-5; D: .; CDR3: CSAPALGGNQETQYF; DNA: TGCAGTGCGCCCGCCCTTGGTGGGAACCAAGAGACCCAGTACTTC
size: .; V: TRBV6-5; J: TRBJ1-6; D: TRBD1; CDR3: CASSYGDRENYNSPLHF; DNA: TGTGCCAGCAGTTACGGCGACAGGGAAAACTATAATTCACCCCTCCACTTT
size: few; V: TRBV12-3/TRBV12-4; J: TRBJ2-3; D: .; CDR3: CASSFQSDTQYF; DNA: TGTGCCAGCAGTTTTCAGTCAGATACGCAGTATTTT
size: .; V: TRBV6-5; J: TRBJ2-1; D: .; CDR3: CASSYNGDDEQFF; DNA: TGTGCCAGCAGTTACAACGGAGACGATGAGCAGTTCTTC
size: few; V: TRBV30; J: TRBJ1-1; D: .; CDR3: CAWSSGMNTEAFF; DNA: TGTGCCTGGAGTTCGGGTATGAACACTGAAGCTTTCTTT
size: .; V: TRBV12-3/TRBV12-4; J: TRBJ2-7; D: .; CDR3: CASSLGGFLYEQYF; DNA: TGTGCCAGCAGTTTAGGGGGCTTCCTCTACGAGCAGTACTTC
size: many; V: TRBV4-3; J: TRBJ1-1; D: .; CDR3: CASSQDSTGWNTEAFF; DNA: TGCGCCAGCAGCCAAGATAGTACAGGGTGGAACACTGAAGCTTTCTTT
size: few; V: TRBV12-3/TRBV12-4; J: TRBJ2-2; D: .; CDR3: CASRAGLTGELFF; DNA: TGTGCCAGCAGGGCGGGGCTCACCGGGGAGCTGTTTTTT
size: .; V: TRBV4-3; J: TRBJ2-3; D: TRBD2; CDR3: CASSQDPGQGGWTDTQYF; DNA: TGCGCCAGCAGCCAAGATCCCGGGCAGGGAGGGTGGACAGATACGCAGTATTTT
size: many; V: TRBV7-9; J: TRBJ2-1; D: .; CDR3: CASSLGSNEQFF; DNA: TGTGCCAGCAGTTTAGGGTCCAATGAGCAGTTCTTC
size: many; V: TRBV7-8; J: TRBJ1-2; D: .; CDR3: CASSLTKYYGYTF; DNA: TGTGCCAGCAGCTTAACCAAGTACTATGGCTACACCTTC
size: .; V: TRBV4-1; J: TRBJ1-5; D: .; CDR3: CASSPQVYQPQHF; DNA: TGCGCCAGCAGCCCACAGGTTTATCAGCCCCAGCATTTT
size: few; V: TRBV27; J: TRBJ2-2; D: .; CDR3: CASSFVGEGTGELFF; DNA: TGTGCCAGCAGTTTTGTGGGAGAGGGTACCGGGGAGCTGTTTTTT
size: many; V: TRBV7-9; J: TRBJ1-4; D: TRBD1; CDR3: CASSFGTGEKLFF; DNA: TGTGCCAGCAGCTTCGGGACAGGCGAAAAACTGTTTTTT
size: .; V: TRBV9; J: TRBJ2-3; D: .; CDR3: CASSVVPGDDTQYF; DNA: TGTGCCAGCAGCGTAGTTCCGGGGGATGATACGCAGTATTTT
size: many; V: TRBV20-1; J: TRBJ2-2; D: TRBD1; CDR3: CSARDLGQSNTGELFF; DNA: TGCAGTGCTAGAGATCTGGGACAGTCGAACACCGGGGAGCTGTTTTTT